The 2 T cell receptor beta chains in this list originate from one sample, sequenced in a study of cytomegalovirus exposure and HLA in healthy donors. Data came from immunoSEQ multiplex PCR; TCRdb stores just in-frame clones and leaves some out. The repertoire holds over 150,000 clones, with around 83% as singletons. The sample comprised PBMCs. The origin of the receptors is a human donor in good health.

V and J are TRBV11-2 and TRBJ2-2; D ambiguous. Trimming took 1 base from V and 5 from J, leaving 8 bases between them. The CDR3 is made up of 14 amino acids. Germline V gives CDR1 SGHAT, CDR2 FQNNGV. CDR3 coding DNA: TGTGCCAGCAGCTTAGGTCCCGGTACCGGGGAGCTGTTTTTT. Translating it yields CASSLGPGTGELFF.

This rearrangement joins TRBV2 to TRBJ1-4; the match to TRBD1 covers 7 bases. The germline gives CDR1 SNHLY, CDR2 FYNNEI. The J segment lost 6 bases and the V segment lost 10 bases, leaving 11 bases of the junction unmatched. This CDR3 region has 14 residues. CDR3 in amino acids: CATNPGTAYEKLFF. CDR3 coding DNA: TGTGCCACCAACCCCGGGACAGCTTATGAAAAACTGTTTTTT.